The following is a TCR beta chain sequence with its context. Sequencing was performed with immunoSEQ multiplex PCR; in TCRdb, only in-frame clones are kept and a portion is missing. Counted here are roughly 1,400 clones, approximately 30% occurring once; the ten biggest clones make up about 21%. The sample belongs to a study of T cells in localized non-small cell lung cancer. Atypia-free adjacent lung was sampled at least 2 cm beyond the tumor margin. The V and J ends lost 0 bases and 9 bases respectively, with 15 bases between them. CDR3 size: 15 residues. The germline V gene has CDR1 LNHNV and CDR2 YYDKDF (reference sequence).

This clonotype was sampled from a male donor older than 55 with stage I squamous cell lung carcinoma. Here the sequenced sample was normal lung tissue next to the tumor, taken before any cancer treatment. This chain connects TRBV15 to TRBJ1-5, with TRBD1 as a possible D gene (5 bases). CDR3 DNA sequence: TGTGCCACCAGCAGAGATCGGGGGTCGTACCGGCCCCAGCATTTT. This gives the protein CATSRDRGSYRPQHF.